These T cell receptor beta chains were read from a single sample in a study of blood T cell repertoires in COVID-19. Assay used: immunoSEQ multiplex PCR; TCRdb lists only in-frame clones, some missing. This table has under 250,000 clones, 89% appearing once. What was sequenced was peripheral blood. These receptors were taken from a woman in her forties with acute or convalescent COVID-19. Each CDR3 is given with its conserved first and last residue. Each record gives: CDR3 length, D gene, clone size, J gene, V gene, CDR3 protein, CDR3 DNA. The D gene is left open where the match is weak. Where a row states a size, it is once, few, many or the class of an expanded clone; other rows omit it.

16 TRBD2 NA TRBJ2-5 TRBV9 CASSVSVGSGEETQYF TGTGCCAGCAGCGTCTCTGTTGGTAGCGGGGAAGAGACCCAGTACTTC
12 NA NA TRBJ1-1 TRBV10-3 CAIRAEYTEAFF TGTGCCATCAGGGCGGAATACACTGAAGCTTTCTTT
13 NA few TRBJ1-1 TRBV2 CASSSGSNTEAFF TGTGCCAGCAGTTCGGGGAGTAACACTGAAGCTTTCTTT
14 TRBD1 NA TRBJ1-6 TRBV6-4 CASSGDSYNSPLHF TGTGCCAGCAGCGGGGACAGCTATAATTCACCCCTCCACTTT
14 NA NA TRBJ1-4 TRBV7-9 CASSSYATNEKLFF TGTGCCAGCAGCTCTTATGCAACTAATGAAAAACTGTTTTTT
14 NA NA TRBJ2-3 TRBV9 CASSVRHETDTQYF TGTGCCAGCAGCGTACGACACGAAACAGATACGCAGTATTTT
17 TRBD2 once TRBJ2-5 TRBV5-1 CASSFGASGGPGETQYF TGCGCCAGCAGCTTCGGGGCAAGCGGGGGGCCGGGGGAGACCCAGTACTTC
17 TRBD1 once TRBJ1-3 TRBV7-9 CASSQTGDRVTGNTIYF TGTGCCAGCAGCCAAACAGGGGACAGGGTGACTGGAAACACCATATATTTT
14 TRBD1 NA TRBJ2-3 TRBV5-6 CASSSGQGWDTQYF TGTGCCAGCAGCTCCGGACAGGGATGGGATACGCAGTATTTT
11 NA NA TRBJ1-1 TRBV15 CATELNTEAFF TGTGCCACCGAGCTGAACACTGAAGCTTTCTTT
12 NA once TRBJ2-5 TRBV28 CATLLTGETQYF TGTGCCACCTTACTAACAGGAGAGACCCAGTACTTC
17 NA NA TRBJ2-3 TRBV5-5 CASSLPDGIQHTDTQYF TGTGCCAGCAGCTTGCCGGACGGGATTCAGCACACAGATACGCAGTATTTT
14 NA NA TRBJ2-1 TRBV7-3 CASSLNSGMGEQFF TGTGCCAGCAGCTTAAATTCAGGGATGGGTGAGCAGTTCTTC
15 TRBD1 NA TRBJ2-5 TRBV4-1 CASSYRGDRVGTQYF TGCGCCAGCAGCTACAGGGGGGATCGGGTCGGGACCCAGTACTTC
16 TRBD2 few TRBJ2-5 TRBV5-1 CASSLGASGSQETQYF TGCGCCAGCAGCTTGGGGGCTAGCGGGAGTCAAGAGACCCAGTACTTC
16 NA NA TRBJ2-4 TRBV2 CASRSLYGEAKNIQYF TGTGCCAGCAGGAGCTTGTACGGGGAAGCCAAAAACATTCAGTACTTC
15 NA NA TRBJ2-1 TRBV10-2 CASSGDSRGYNEQFF TGCGCCAGCAGTGGAGACTCACGGGGGTACAATGAGCAGTTCTTC
20 TRBD2 NA TRBJ2-5 TRBV15 CATSREGRTSGGLLRETQYF TGTGCCACCAGCAGAGAAGGAAGGACTAGCGGGGGCCTGCTCCGGGAGACCCAGTACTTC
14 TRBD2 once TRBJ2-5 TRBV27 CASSPGGGGETQYF TGTGCCAGCAGCCCTGGGGGCGGGGGGGAGACCCAGTACTTC
12 NA NA TRBJ1-6 TRBV30 CAWSLSDSPLHF TGTGCCTGGAGTCTGTCAGATTCACCCCTCCACTTT
17 TRBD1 NA TRBJ1-1 TRBV5-1 CASSPPRTGNMNTEAFF TGCGCCAGCAGCCCCCCCCGGACAGGTAACATGAACACTGAAGCTTTCTTT
14 TRBD1 once TRBJ2-5 TRBV5-1 CASRRQGVIETQYF TGCGCCAGCAGAAGACAGGGGGTGATAGAGACCCAGTACTTC
12 NA NA TRBJ1-4 TRBV5-1 CASSDPGEKLFF TGCGCCAGCAGCGATCCCGGTGAAAAACTGTTTTTT
14 TRBD2 NA TRBJ2-1 TRBV30 CAWRTRGGLVEQFF TGTGCCTGGCGCACTCGGGGGGGCCTGGTTGAGCAGTTCTTC
14 TRBD1 NA TRBJ2-2 TRBV7-3 CASSLGQHTGELFF TGTGCCAGCAGCCTGGGACAGCACACCGGGGAGCTGTTTTTT
15 TRBD1 NA TRBJ2-3 TRBV19 CAIRDSGQGKDTQYF TGTGCCATCCGGGATTCGGGACAGGGGAAGGATACGCAGTATTTT
15 NA NA TRBJ1-6 TRBV18 CASSQDSLINSPLHF TGTGCCAGCTCCCAAGACAGTCTGATCAATTCACCCCTCCACTTT
14 TRBD1 NA TRBJ2-2 TRBV11-2 CASRGQGNTGELFF TGTGCCAGCAGGGGACAGGGGAACACCGGGGAGCTGTTTTTT
16 TRBD2 NA TRBJ2-2 TRBV4-1 CASSQVETSVTGELFF TGCGCCAGCAGCCAAGTCGAGACTAGCGTGACCGGGGAGCTGTTTTTT
15 NA NA TRBJ1-2 TRBV2 CASSEVPRANYGYTF TGTGCCAGCAGTGAGGTCCCCAGGGCTAACTATGGCTACACCTTC
13 NA NA TRBJ1-1 TRBV6-1 CASSERESRGAFF TGTGCCAGCAGTGAAAGGGAATCCCGGGGAGCTTTCTTT
14 TRBD1 NA TRBJ1-2 TRBV19 CASTPDGTVYGYTF TGTGCCAGTACCCCCGACGGGACAGTCTATGGCTACACCTTC
15 TRBD1 NA TRBJ1-1 TRBV7-9 CASSLRQGGNTEAFF TGTGCCAGCAGCCTACGACAGGGTGGGAACACTGAAGCTTTCTTT
12 NA once TRBJ1-6 TRBV7-9 CASSLGGSPLHF TGTGCCAGCAGCCTAGGAGGTTCACCCCTCCACTTT